This T cell receptor beta chain was retrieved from a study of blood T cell repertoires in COVID-19. For the study at large: The United States, Italy and Spain supplied acute and convalescent COVID-19 samples.

Participants were aged about 18 to 100 years, lived in over 20 US areas, and enrolled virtually. Cohort 3 recovery required two negative PCRs, clearance, or symptom resolution. Original methodology: Reference gene primer amplification gave estimated nucleated cell counts. Here immunoSEQ multiplex PCR was the method, and the copy in TCRdb shows in-frame clones only, minus some. From that table come the V and J calls and clone size; the DNA was used to work out D and trimming. The repertoire holds about 220,000 clones, with around 84% as singletons. The receptor's source is a woman between 40 and 50 years old who had recovered from COVID-19. Specimen: PBMCs or T cells enriched from blood (not recorded which).

The DNA for the CDR3 is TGTGCCAGCAGTGAAGCCGGGACAGGGGACTTCTATGGCTACACCTTC. This gives the protein CASSEAGTGDFYGYTF. This sequence joins TRBV2 and TRBJ1-2; TRBD1 matches at 10 bases. The V segment lost 0 bases and the J segment 4 bases; nucleotides outside the gene matches: 5. There are 16 residues in the CDR3. Germline CDR1 is SNHLY and CDR2 is FYNNEI.